This note documents a single TCR beta chain sequence. This clone came up a few times. Its specific antigen is unknown. No per-base quality is available; no much larger clone lies one base away. From its cysteine to its phenylalanine, the CDR3 spans 14 amino acids. The kept DNA is CDR3 alone, 42 bases in frame from the first base. The germline V gene (reference sequence) gives CDR1 as WNHNN and CDR2 as SYGVQD. At the junction V is shortened by 3 bases and J by 2 bases, with 11 bases in between. These data are taken from a study of blood T cell repertoires in COVID-19 (dated by TCRdb to 2020 to 2021). As for the study more broadly: Samples from collaborators originated in the United States, Italy and Spain and spanned both the acute and convalescent phases of COVID-19. A de-identified subject ID, COVID-19 status, age in years and sex were almost always included in the sample metadata. The samples were drawn from the first 160 participants of the ongoing ImmuneRACE study and from roughly 1,300 subjects provided by 6 global collaborators. HLA class I and class II types, where available, came from metadata supplied by the sample provider rather than from assay-based typing. The repertoires were made available in a free public database intended to serve as a resource for research on the immune response to SARS-CoV-2. The prospective study material was composed of cDNA or gDNA derived from T cells, B-cell-depleted T cells, or PBMCs. Subjects who had been exposed to COVID-19, were actively infected with it, or had recovered from it provided the deeply sampled blood TCRbeta repertoires that made up the dataset.

Each collaborating institution followed its own protocols to collect whole blood in K2EDTA tubes. For TCRbeta analysis, collaborators shipped samples in one of three forms: frozen whole blood, isolated PBMCs, or DNA extracted from either of those sample types. What the research found in general, with its limitations: How much clinical and demographic metadata was included differed by source and by participant, and the metadata was provided uncurated.

TCRbeta CDR3 regions were amplified from genomic DNA using the immunoSEQ Assay, a bias-controlled multiplex PCR. For the original study's pipeline: Nucleated cell counts per sample were estimated from amplification of reference gene primers within the assay. To quantify the absolute abundance of each unique TCRbeta CDR3 rearrangement, sequence reads were collapsed and filtered. For each sample, productive Simpson clonality was calculated as the square root of Simpson's diversity index across productive rearrangements. TCRdb took over this immuneACCESS table, retaining in-frame rearrangements with V and J assigned. Such tables are incomplete; in checked studies, under half of the missing clones stem from an unresolved V gene, and the remainder is unexplained. The V and J calls and the clone size are those of that table, but D and trimming were determined from the DNA. The sample table holds roughly 320,000 clones, of which roughly 85% were seen once. The ten most abundant clones make up just over 7% of the sample.

The sample was peripheral blood. This clonotype was obtained from a human donor in a cohort sampled during active COVID-19. The V gene is TRBV10-1 and the J gene is TRBJ2-7, with the D gene too uncertain to name. The encoded CDR3 is CASSDGGQTYEQYF. The nucleotides read TGCGCCAGCAGTGACGGTGGGCAGACCTACGAGCAGTACTTC.